This record looks at one TCR beta chain sequence and its context. Germline V lookup: CDR1 LGHNA, CDR2 YNFKEQ. Trimming took 1 base from V and 0 from J; bases not matched to a gene: 10. The CDR3 spans 18 residues. The record originates from a study of T-cell reconstitution after alpha-beta-depleted transplantation in children. TCRbeta library construction was performed incorporating unique molecular identifiers. MiXCR was run by TCRdb on the PCR reads, yielding one entry per CDR3 protein. Of fewer than 750,000 distinct CDR3 sequences listed, 25% to 30% are singletons. The sequence came from a boy in the first two years of life with Wiskott-Aldrich syndrome, due to receive a stem cell transplant. This material consisted of PBMCs, taken before TCRalphabeta/CD19-depleted stem cell transplant. The J gene is TRBJ2-7, the V gene TRBV4-2, with 9 nucleotides matching TRBD2. This CDR3 is CASSQGREREAFSYEQYF. DNA of the CDR3: TGTGCCAGCAGCCAAGGAAGGGAGCGGGAGGCCTTCTCCTACGAGCAGTACTTC.